What follows are 23 T cell receptor beta chains derived from one specimen sequenced in a study of PD-1 and CTLA-4 blockade in melanoma. The table came from immunoSEQ multiplex PCR; TCRdb's copy has only in-frame clones and leaves some out. Of around 16,000 clones listed, about 73% are singletons. The specimen was CD8+ T cells from peripheral blood, collected from a patient given anti-PD-1 treatment. These receptors were obtained from a human donor with melanoma.

The chain has TRBV5-1 and TRBJ2-7; D remains ambiguous. Per germline, CDR1 SGHRS and CDR2 YFSETQ. This CDR3 region has 14 residues. Trimming removed 5 bases at V and 0 bases at J, with 12 bases between. The CDR3 protein is CASRVERSSYEQYF. The CDR3 DNA reads as TGCGCCAGCAGGGTAGAACGGAGCTCCTACGAGCAGTACTTC.

This chain connects TRBV19 to TRBJ2-2; D is ambiguous. This CDR3 has 14 amino acids. Germline V gives CDR1 LNHDA, CDR2 SQIVND (reference sequence). V dropped 1 base and J dropped 3 bases, with 6 bases sitting between them. The CDR3 spells CASSIGAHTGELFF. The CDR3 DNA reads TGTGCCAGTAGTATAGGTGCCCACACCGGGGAGCTGTTTTTT. The full variable domain, in which reference TRBV19 and TRBJ2-2 provide the parts outside the CDR3, is DGGITQSPKYLFRKEGQNVTLSCEQNLNHDAMYWYRQDPGQGLRLIYYSQIVNDFQKGDIAEGYSVSREKKESFPLTVTSAQKNPTAFYLCASSIGAHTGELFFGEGSRLTVL.

The chain is built from TRBV2 and TRBJ2-2, with TRBD1 matching over 11 bases. The CDR3 consists of 15 residues. V trimming: 6 bases; J trimming: 4 bases; junction bases outside the gene matches: 4. CDR1 SNHLY and CDR2 FYNNEI come from the germline V gene. CDR3 in DNA: TGTGCCAGCAGCTATGGGACAGGGGGCACCGGGGAGCTGTTTTTT. Protein: CASSYGTGGTGELFF.

The CDR3 loop is CASSPSPGISYGYTF. For the CDR3, the DNA is TGTGCCAGCTCACCAAGCCCGGGGATATCCTATGGCTACACCTTC. The chain is built from TRBV18 and TRBJ1-2; D remains unclear. This CDR3 has 15 residues. With 2 bases removed from V and 4 bases from J, the gap between germline ends came to 14 bases. The germline V gene encodes CDR1 KGHSH and CDR2 LQKENI.

This clone is categorized as medium-sized. This chain links TRBV29-1 with TRBJ1-1; D not resolved. Per the germline V gene, CDR1 is SQVTM and CDR2 is ANQGSEA. With 2 bases removed from V and 1 base from J, the gap between germline ends came to 11 bases. The CDR3 runs to 14 residues. As DNA, the CDR3 is TGCAGCGTTGAACCGGGGTGGGAGAACACTGAAGCTTTCTTT. It codes for CSVEPGWENTEAFF.

The V gene is TRBV4-1, the J gene TRBJ1-3, with TRBD1 as a possible D gene (5 bases). The ends were cut back, 1 base at V and 7 bases at J, with 8 bases in the middle. Germline V CDR1 and CDR2: MGHRA, YSYEKL. This CDR3 region has 13 residues. The CDR3 region is CASSQVGVNTIYF. Written as DNA, the CDR3 is TGCGCCAGCAGCCAAGTAGGGGTCAACACCATATATTTT.

The V call is TRBV10-1, the J call TRBJ1-3; D is possibly TRBD1 (6 bases). The CDR3 covers 14 residues. V lost 10 bases and J lost 0, with 13 bases in between. Germline V lookup: CDR1 WNHNN, CDR2 SYGVQD (reference sequence). The CDR3 reads CANTDSDSGNTIYF. The CDR3 coding sequence is TGCGCCAACACGGACAGCGACTCTGGAAACACCATATATTTT.

The chain carries TRBV7-2 and TRBJ2-3; D is possibly TRBD2 (6 bases). The CDR3 consists of 16 residues. Deletions cut 5 bases from V and 0 bases from J, with 15 bases between. The germline V gene has CDR1 SGHTA and CDR2 FQGNSA. The CDR3 DNA is TGTGCCAGCAGCCCCCTAGCGTCCCCTAGCACAGATACGCAGTATTTT. Protein sequence: CASSPLASPSTDTQYF.

The J gene is TRBJ2-1, the V gene TRBV29-1; 12 positions agree with TRBD2. Looked up from germline, CDR1 is SQVTM and CDR2 is ANQGSEA. V lost 1 base and J lost 3; bases outside the gene matches: 4. The length of the CDR3 is 16 residues. The CDR3 bases are TGCAGCGTTGAAGGTCTAGCGGGAGGGCTCTACAATGAGCAGTTCTTC. Translated: CSVEGLAGGLYNEQFF.

V usage is TRBV4-1 and J usage is TRBJ2-7; D possibly uses TRBD1 or TRBD2 (5 bases each). Germline CDR1 and CDR2: MGHRA and YSYEKL. This CDR3 is 16 amino acids long. Trimming took 0 bases from V and 0 from J, leaving 12 bases between them. The CDR3 loop is CASSQDSGTGSYEQYF. CDR3 nucleotides: TGCGCCAGCAGCCAAGACTCCGGGACCGGCTCCTACGAGCAGTACTTC.

The chain is built from TRBV27 and TRBJ2-2, with D unclear. The CDR3 runs 13 residues. Per the germline V gene, CDR1 is MNHEY and CDR2 is SMNVEV (reference sequence). Trimming removed 3 bases from V and 3 bases from J, with 5 bases in between. The chain's CDR3 is CASSFSYTGELFF. CDR3 coding DNA: TGTGCCAGCAGTTTTTCGTACACCGGGGAGCTGTTTTTT.

The chain combines TRBV15 with TRBJ1-4; tentative D call: TRBD1 (5 bases). The CDR3 consists of 13 residues. V shed 4 bases and J shed 16 bases, with 19 bases lying between them. Germline V CDR1 and CDR2: LNHNV, YYDKDF (reference sequence). The CDR3 protein is CATSTGRTRGAFF. The CDR3 bases are TGTGCCACCAGCACCGGACGGACTCGTGGGGCGTTTTTT.

The sample holds one count of this clone. The rearrangement joins TRBV6-5 to TRBJ2-7, with 7 bases aligning to TRBD1. The germline V gene encodes CDR1 MNHEY and CDR2 SVGAGI. The V segment lost 0 bases and the J segment 4 bases; nucleotides outside the gene matches: 6. The CDR3 has 15 residues. The CDR3 sequence: CASSYSGTDSYEQYF. The CDR3 DNA reads as TGTGCCAGCAGTTACTCAGGGACAGACAGTTACGAGCAGTACTTC.

The chain is built from TRBV28 and TRBJ1-6; D call uncertain. V was clipped by 3 bases and J by 8 bases, with 8 bases between them. The CDR3 extends over 13 amino acids. In germline, CDR1 is MDHEN, CDR2 SYDVKM. CDR3 bases: TGTGCCAGCAGTTTTCGGGTTGATTCACCCCTCCACTTT. Protein product: CASSFRVDSPLHF. Full variable domain (outside the CDR3, taken from reference TRBV28 and TRBJ1-6): DVKVTQSSRYLVKRTGEKVFLECVQDMDHENMFWYRQDPGLGLRLIYFSYDVKMKEKGDIPEGYSVSREKKERFSLILESASTNQTSMYLCASSFRVDSPLHFGNGTRLTVT.

The chain joins TRBV6-1 to TRBJ1-6; D call uncertain. The CDR3 sequence is 17 residues long. V was clipped by 4 bases and J by 5 bases, with 18 bases between them. In germline, CDR1 is MNHNS, CDR2 SASEGT. The CDR3 loop reads CASSARRGPIDNSPLHF. CDR3 coding DNA: TGTGCCAGCAGTGCCCGACGAGGACCTATAGATAATTCACCCCTCCACTTT.

The genes are TRBV5-4 and TRBJ1-2; D unresolved. The CDR3 is 13 residues long. V shed 4 bases and J shed 3 bases, with 10 bases lying between them. Germline V gene sequence: CDR1 SGHNT, CDR2 YYREEE (reference sequence). The CDR3 sequence is CASSANMDYGYTF. For the CDR3, the DNA is TGTGCCAGCAGCGCGAACATGGACTATGGCTACACCTTC.

This chain uses TRBV13 with TRBJ2-7; D gene uncertain. The CDR3 sequence is 12 residues long. V was cut by 2 bases and J by 2 bases, with 4 bases left in between. Germline V lookup: CDR1 PRHDT, CDR2 FYEKMQ (reference sequence). The CDR3 region is CASSLSPYEQYF. Here the CDR3 DNA reads TGTGCCAGCAGCTTAAGCCCCTACGAGCAGTACTTC.

V and J are TRBV6-5 and TRBJ1-5; the D gene is possibly TRBD1 (5 bases). The V end lost 5 bases, the J end lost 4 bases, and 9 bases lay between the germline ends. The CDR3 is 13 residues long. The germline gives CDR1 MNHEY, CDR2 SVGAGI. Here the CDR3 reads CASSHRQNQPQHF. The CDR3 coding sequence is TGTGCCAGCAGTCACCGACAGAATCAGCCCCAGCATTTT.

This chain joins TRBV7-9 and TRBJ1-6, with 10 bases lining up with TRBD1. This CDR3 comprises 16 residues. With 5 bases clipped from V and 4 bases from J, the junction kept 5 bases outside the gene matches. Germline-derived CDR1 and CDR2 are SEHNR and FQNEAQ (reference sequence). The DNA of the CDR3 is TGTGCCAGCAGCGAGGGACAGGGGCGTTATAATTCACCCCTCCACTTT. Amino acids: CASSEGQGRYNSPLHF.

V is TRBV15 and J is TRBJ1-1, with a possible D match to TRBD1 (5 bases). V was cut by 5 bases and J by 1 base, with 11 bases left in between. Germline V gene data show CDR1 as LNHNV and CDR2 as YYDKDF (reference sequence). The length of the CDR3 is 14 residues. CDR3 sequence reads: CATSAPTGNTEAFF. CDR3 DNA: TGTGCCACCAGCGCCCCTACAGGGAACACTGAAGCTTTCTTT.

The chain recombines TRBV4-1 with TRBJ1-1; no reliable D call. This CDR3 contains 14 residues. The ends were cut back, 3 bases at V and 0 bases at J, with 8 bases in the middle. The germline gives CDR1 MGHRA, CDR2 YSYEKL. In nucleotides, the CDR3 is TGCGCCAGCAGCCAGAGACTCCTGAACACTGAAGCTTTCTTT. Residues: CASSQRLLNTEAFF.

J is TRBJ1-1 and V is TRBV30, with D unclear. Germline CDR1 is GTSNPN and CDR2 is SVGIG (reference sequence). With 3 bases removed from V and 6 bases from J, the gap between germline ends came to 8 bases. CDR3 length equals 11 residues. CDR3 residues: CAWSDGAEAFF. The DNA of the CDR3 is TGTGCCTGGAGCGATGGAGCTGAAGCTTTCTTT.

This clone was seen only a few times. The V and J genes are TRBV27 and TRBJ1-1; D gene unclear. The CDR3 loop spans 13 amino acids. Germline V CDR1 and CDR2: MNHEY, SMNVEV (reference sequence). V was pared by 3 bases and J by 1 base, with 6 bases between. As DNA, the CDR3 is TGTGCCAGCAGTTTCTGGGGGAACACTGAAGCTTTCTTT. Encoded protein: CASSFWGNTEAFF.